Following are 18 T cell receptor beta chains from one sample sequenced in a study of T cells in Graves' hyperthyroidism and ophthalmopathy. TCR beta CDR3 region amplification was performed from RNA transcripts. In the first-round RT-PCR of the TCR CDR3, the HTBI primer set was used. TCRdb passed the multiplex PCR reads through MiXCR, listing each CDR3 protein once. The table has 560,000 or so distinct CDR3 sequences, less than 20% seen once. The sequenced sample consisted of blood. All receptors derive from a man aged 35 to 55 with Graves' ophthalmopathy.

This clonotype has a handful of counts. The chain recombines TRBV6-1 with TRBJ2-1; TRBD2 aligns across 8 bases. J was trimmed by 1 base and V by 7 bases; bases with no gene match: 3. Germline CDR1 and CDR2: MNHNS and SASEGT. This CDR3 comprises 14 residues. As DNA, the CDR3 is TGTGCCAGCAATTCGGGGGGGTCCTACAATGAGCAGTTCTTC. Amino acid sequence: CASNSGGSYNEQFF.

This clonotype was seen ten or more times. V usage is TRBV20-1 and J usage is TRBJ2-5; possible D gene TRBD2, 7 bases. The germline V and J ends were trimmed by 0 bases and 5 bases, with 22 bases remaining between them. Germline loops: CDR1 DFQATT, CDR2 SNEGSKA (reference sequence). This CDR3 has 17 amino acids. The CDR3, as DNA: TGCAGTGCTAGAGATGTTGGGGGGGCCCATTCCCAGGAGACCCAGTACTTC. Protein: CSARDVGGAHSQETQYF.

The rearrangement joins TRBV19 to TRBJ1-1, with 9 bases matching TRBD1. This CDR3 region has 17 residues. CDR1 is LNHDA and CDR2 is SQIVND in the germline V gene (reference sequence). V lost 5 bases to trimming and J lost 0 bases; unmatched junction nucleotides: 10. The CDR3 DNA reads TGTGCCAGTAGTTTTCCGGGACAGGGACTTTTGAACACTGAAGCTTTCTTT. Its protein is CASSFPGQGLLNTEAFF.

This chain connects TRBV9 to TRBJ1-5; D is uncertain. This CDR3 is built from 17 residues. Trimming shortened V by 0 bases and J by 0 bases, and 13 bases separated the two germline ends. Germline V CDR1 and CDR2: SGDLS, YYNGEE. This CDR3 is CASSVGTDPYSNQPQHF. The CDR3 bases are TGTGCCAGCAGCGTAGGGACCGATCCTTATAGCAATCAGCCCCAGCATTTT.

This clonotype has a handful of counts. The CDR3 bases are TGTGCCAGCAGTTATAGCGGGTCACCGGGAGACGAGCAGTACTTC. It specifies CASSYSGSPGDEQYF. V is TRBV7-2 and J is TRBJ2-7; 7 bases are shared with TRBD2. Germline V gene lookup returns CDR1 SGHTA and CDR2 FQGNSA. Trimming took 6 bases from V and 5 from J; bases not matched to a gene: 13. The CDR3 covers 15 residues.

About this clonotype: A read error is possible here, since a much larger clone lies one base away. This chain joins TRBV12-3 or TRBV12-4 and TRBJ1-5; a weak D match, TRBD1 (5 bases). This CDR3 is 15 amino acids long. This chain's CDR3 is CVSRYQGTLNQPQHF. CDR3 nucleotides: TGTGTCAGCAGGTATCAGGGAACCCTCAATCAGCCCCAGCATTTT.

The CDR3 sequence: CASRWGQGDEQYF. The CDR3 DNA is TGTGCCAGCAGGTGGGGACAGGGCGACGAGCAGTACTTC. The chain combines TRBV7-9 with TRBJ2-7, with 9 positions matching TRBD1. After removal of 6 bases from V and 5 bases from J, the junction contained 5 bases not matched to a gene. Germline V CDR1 and CDR2: SEHNR, FQNEAQ (reference sequence). CDR3 length equals 13 residues.

This clonotype has at least ten counts. This sequence joins TRBV12-3 or TRBV12-4 and TRBJ2-4; TRBD2 agrees at 9 bases. The CDR3 runs to 12 residues. The junction had 4 bases not matched to a gene; V was cut back by 6 bases and J by 10 bases. CDR3 region: CASRLSGSIQYF. The CDR3 DNA reads as TGTGCCAGCAGACTTAGCGGGAGTATTCAGTACTTC.

This clonotype occurred a few times. CDR3 coding DNA: TGCGCCAGCAGCCAGCCGGGACAGTATCTTTATGGCTACACCTTC. It encodes CASSQPGQYLYGYTF. The J gene is TRBJ1-2, the V gene TRBV4-1; 7 bases are a match to TRBD1. Trimming at V came to 3 bases and at J to 5 bases, leaving 9 bases not matched to a gene. The germline CDR1 and CDR2 sequences are MGHRA and YSYEKL. There are 15 residues in the CDR3.

The genes are TRBV2 and TRBJ2-7, with 9 nucleotides matching TRBD1. The CDR3 has 14 amino acids. V lost 7 bases, J lost 0 bases, and 4 bases stayed unmatched. Looked up from germline, CDR1 is SNHLY and CDR2 is FYNNEI. The CDR3 coding sequence is TGTGCCAGCATTATACAGGGGGCCTCCTACGAGCAGTACTTC. Its translation: CASIIQGASYEQYF.

This clonotype was seen only a few times. The chain uses TRBV14 and TRBJ1-3, with unresolved D. The V gene's germline CDR1 is SGHDN and CDR2 FVKESK. This CDR3 spans 12 amino acids. Trimming removed 1 base at V and 2 bases at J, with 0 bases between. CDR3 coding DNA: TGTGCCAGCAGCCAAGCTGGAAACACCATATATTTT. The encoded protein is CASSQAGNTIYF.

This chain connects TRBV29-1 to TRBJ2-7; tentatively, D is TRBD2 (5 bases). The CDR3 is 14 amino acids. Germline V gene data show CDR1 as SQVTM and CDR2 as ANQGSEA. Trimming pared 3 bases from V and 7 bases from J, leaving 19 bases between. This CDR3 reads CSVDKSGIYNEQYF. DNA of the CDR3: TGCAGCGTTGACAAGTCCGGGATCTACAATGAGCAGTACTTC.

This chain connects TRBV4-1 to TRBJ1-5; D unresolved. From germline, CDR1 is MGHRA and CDR2 YSYEKL. V lost 3 bases and J 2 bases, leaving 11 bases between the germline ends. This CDR3 is built from 15 residues. The CDR3 loop reads CASSQYSGGNQPQHF. CDR3 DNA sequence: TGCGCCAGCAGCCAGTACTCCGGGGGCAATCAGCCCCAGCATTTT.

Remarks on this clonotype: One junction end does not reproduce the germline sequence, and a read error may be involved. V and J are TRBV7-9 and TRBJ2-4; D is perhaps TRBD1 (6 bases). Looked up from germline, CDR1 is SEHNR and CDR2 is FQNEAQ (reference sequence). The CDR3 length is 14 residues. DNA for the CDR3: TGTGCCAGCAGCTTAAGGGGGACCAAAGACATTCAGTACTTC. Amino acids: CASSLRGTKDIQYF.

V is TRBV2 and J is TRBJ1-3; D gene uncertain. V lost 6 bases to trimming and J lost 1 base, with 10 bases between them. This CDR3 contains 14 residues. CDR1 SNHLY and CDR2 FYNNEI come from the germline V gene. The CDR3, as DNA: TGTGCCAGCAGGTTAGATGCGTCTGGAAACACCATATATTTT. It specifies CASRLDASGNTIYF.

The CDR3 loop reads CATSDSPLPAPTDTQYF. The CDR3 nucleotides read TGTGCCACCAGTGATTCACCCCTCCCGGCCCCCACAGATACGCAGTATTTT. The chain has TRBV24-1 and TRBJ2-3; D gene uncertain. Germline V CDR1 and CDR2: KGHDR, SFDVKD. V shed 2 bases and J shed 2 bases, with 16 bases lying between them. The CDR3 contains 17 residues.

This clonotype appeared a few times. CDR3 in amino acids: CASSSVTGKETQYF. CDR3 nucleotide sequence: TGTGCCAGCAGCTCAGTGACCGGGAAAGAGACCCAGTACTTC. The V call is TRBV7-6, the J call TRBJ2-5, with a possible D match to TRBD2 (5 bases). Trimming removed 4 bases from V and 3 bases from J, with 12 bases in between. Germline values: CDR1 SGHVS, CDR2 FNYEAQ. The CDR3 loop spans 14 amino acids.

Ten or more counts support this clonotype. V gene TRBV20-1 combines with J gene TRBJ1-5; possibly TRBD1 for D (5 bases). The length of the CDR3 is 14 residues. Per the germline V gene, CDR1 is DFQATT and CDR2 is SNEGSKA (reference sequence). Trimming stripped 3 bases from V and 5 bases from J, with 14 bases between. In DNA form, the CDR3 reads TGCAGTGCTAGTCGGCAGGGCCTACATCAGCCCCAGCATTTT. Amino acids: CSASRQGLHQPQHF.